One TCR beta chain is described in this entry. This sample stems from a study of blood T cell repertoires in COVID-19. Per the study methods: Quantification of nucleated cells was approximated via reference gene primer amplification. Generated by immunoSEQ multiplex PCR, the TCRdb table keeps only in-frame clones and is missing some. V, J and clone size were drawn from that table, and D and trimming were deduced from the DNA. The data show approximately 350,000 clones, roughly nine tenths seen once. The TCR originated in a man between 18 and 35 years old who had recovered from COVID-19. The sample taken for sequencing was PBMCs or T cells enriched from blood (not recorded which).

CDR3 sequence (DNA): TGTGCCAGCAGCCTCTCCGGAGGGCTAGGGAACACCATATATTTT. Its translation is CASSLSGGLGNTIYF. V usage is TRBV7-2 and J usage is TRBJ1-3; D uncertain. CDR1 is SGHTA, CDR2 FQGNSA, per germline. The CDR3 is 15 amino acids. V gave up 5 bases and J gave up 7 bases, with 18 bases separating them.